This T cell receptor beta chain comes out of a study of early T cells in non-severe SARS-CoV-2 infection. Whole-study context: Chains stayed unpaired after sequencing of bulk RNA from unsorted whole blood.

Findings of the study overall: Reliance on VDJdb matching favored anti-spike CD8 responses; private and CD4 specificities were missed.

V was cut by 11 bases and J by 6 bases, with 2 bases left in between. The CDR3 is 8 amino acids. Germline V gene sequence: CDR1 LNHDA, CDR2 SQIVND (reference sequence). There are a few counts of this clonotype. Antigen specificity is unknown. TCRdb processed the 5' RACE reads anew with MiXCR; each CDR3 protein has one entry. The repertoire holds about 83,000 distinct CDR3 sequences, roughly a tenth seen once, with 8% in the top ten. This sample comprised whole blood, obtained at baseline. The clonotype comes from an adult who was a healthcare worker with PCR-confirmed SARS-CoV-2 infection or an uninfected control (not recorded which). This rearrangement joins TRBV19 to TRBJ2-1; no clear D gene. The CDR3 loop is CALNEQFF. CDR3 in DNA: TGTGCCCTCAATGAGCAGTTCTTC.